These 14 T cell receptor beta chains were sequenced from one sample in a study of breast tumors, draining lymph nodes, adjacent tissues. Each CDR3 protein gets one entry after TCRdb re-called the multiplex PCR reads with MiXCR. The repertoire holds about 63,000 distinct CDR3 sequences, approximately 54% seen once, with around 19% in the top ten. The sample comprised breast tumor tissue. The receptors derive from a female donor with breast cancer. Some clones in this sample may be carry-over from other donors' samples.

This clonotype was detected many times. The chain has TRBV7-9 and TRBJ1-2; tentatively, D is TRBD1 (6 bases). The CDR3 is made up of 15 amino acids. CDR1 and CDR2 (germline): SEHNR, FQNEAQ (reference sequence). V was trimmed by 5 bases and J by 7 bases, leaving 20 bases between them. In DNA, the CDR3 is TGTGCCAGCAGCCAAGGGGGGGATGCTTTAGGTGGCTACACCTTC. The encoded protein is CASSQGGDALGGYTF.

This chain connects TRBV5-4 to TRBJ1-5, with D uncertain. This CDR3 comprises 15 residues. V lost 0 bases, J lost 3 bases, and 10 bases lay in between. CDR1 is SGHNT and CDR2 is YYREEE in the germline V gene (reference sequence). The CDR3 protein is CASSLDSTANQPQHF. CDR3 nucleotides: TGTGCCAGCAGCTTGGATTCCACGGCCAATCAGCCCCAGCATTTT.

Many counts were recorded for this clonotype. This chain uses TRBV20-1 with TRBJ2-3, with 10 bases aligning to TRBD2. The CDR3 has 14 residues. The ends lost 1 base at V and 4 bases at J; junction bases unmatched: 2. Germline CDR1 is DFQATT and CDR2 is SNEGSKA (reference sequence). CDR3 amino acids: CSARGSGGPDTQYF. The DNA of the CDR3 is TGCAGTGCTAGAGGTAGCGGGGGGCCAGATACGCAGTATTTT.

Ten or more counts support this clonotype. The chain uses TRBV3-1 and TRBJ1-5; TRBD1 might be the D (5 bases). CDR3 length: 15 residues. Germline V lookup: CDR1 LGHDT, CDR2 YNNKEL (reference sequence). V was shortened by 0 bases and J by 7 bases, with 13 bases between the two germline ends. The CDR3 bases are TGTGCCAGCAGCCAAGATCTCTCAGGGAGCCAGCCCCAGCATTTT. It is translated as CASSQDLSGSQPQHF.

About this clonotype: The conserved final phenylalanine or tryptophan is absent from the CDR3, which likely points to a read error. J is TRBJ2-3 and V is TRBV19, with TRBD2 identical over 9 bases. Germline V gene sequence: CDR1 LNHDA, CDR2 SQIVND (reference sequence). The length of the CDR3 is 14 residues. This chain's CDR3 is CASRPSGVVDTQYS. The DNA for the CDR3 is TGCGCCAGTAGACCTAGCGGGGTGGTAGATACGCAGTATTCT.

In the case of this clonotype: It is unclear where the CDR3 begins or ends on the DNA, so no DNA is shown, and the CDR3 is as TCRdb lists it. This chain links TRBV9 with TRBJ2-1; the table's D call of TRBD1 was not tested on the DNA. The CDR3 spans 23 residues, counting both ends. Germline CDR1 reads SGDLS; CDR2 reads YYNGEE. This CDR3 reads CARDKPGNNEQFFGPGPSNEQFF.

The chain joins TRBV12-3 or TRBV12-4 to TRBJ1-6; possibly TRBD1 for D (5 bases). The CDR3 loop spans 12 amino acids. The CDR3 DNA reads TGTGCACTCCGAGCGGGGGGTTCGCCCCTCCACTTT. It is translated as CALRAGGSPLHF.

This clonotype was found once. This sequence joins TRBV2 and TRBJ2-7; D uncertain. V was trimmed by 3 bases and J by 3 bases, leaving 9 bases between them. Germline CDR1 SNHLY, CDR2 FYNNEI. CDR3 length: 13 amino acids. CDR3 in DNA: TGTGCCAGCAGTGACGCCTCCAACTACGAGCAGTACTTC. This gives the protein CASSDASNYEQYF. The variable domain in full, with the rest retrieved from reference TRBV2 and TRBJ2-7, is EPEVTQTPSHQVTQMGQEVILRCVPISNHLYFYWYRQILGQKVEFLVSFYNNEISEKSEIFDDQFSVERPDGSNFTLKIRSTKLEDSAMYFCASSDASNYEQYFGPGTRLTVT.

The V and J genes are TRBV2 and TRBJ1-4; no definite D call. V was cut by 3 bases and J by 8 bases, with 10 bases left in between. Per the germline V gene, CDR1 is SNHLY and CDR2 is FYNNEI. CDR3 length: 13 amino acids. The CDR3 region is CASSEGLEEKLFF. CDR3 sequence (DNA): TGTGCCAGCAGTGAGGGTCTCGAGGAAAAACTGTTTTTT. Full variable domain (rest looked up from reference TRBV2 and TRBJ1-4): EPEVTQTPSHQVTQMGQEVILRCVPISNHLYFYWYRQILGQKVEFLVSFYNNEISEKSEIFDDQFSVERPDGSNFTLKIRSTKLEDSAMYFCASSEGLEEKLFFGSGTQLSVL.

In regard to this clonotype: This may be a read error: a much more frequent sequence differs by one nucleotide. The conserved closing phenylalanine or tryptophan is absent in this CDR3, likely reflecting a read error. The CDR3 coding sequence is TGCAGTGCTAGAGACCCAAACCACCGAGCGAACACTGAAGCTTTCCTT. Amino acids: CSARDPNHRANTEAFL. The chain couples TRBV20-1 to TRBJ1-1; D call uncertain. Germline V lookup: CDR1 DFQATT, CDR2 SNEGSKA (reference sequence). Deletions cut 0 bases from V and 1 base from J, with 15 bases between. The CDR3 sequence is 16 residues long.

This rearrangement joins TRBV28 to TRBJ2-5; the match to TRBD1 covers 9 bases. The ends lost 6 bases at V and 0 bases at J; junction bases unmatched: 5. The CDR3 is made up of 15 amino acids. Germline V gene lookup returns CDR1 MDHEN and CDR2 SYDVKM. CDR3 sequence reads: CASRPTGGYQETQYF. For the CDR3, the DNA is TGTGCCAGCAGACCGACAGGGGGGTACCAAGAGACCCAGTACTTC.

V is TRBV15 and J is TRBJ1-4; D is undetermined. V gave up 3 bases and J gave up 0 bases, with 14 bases separating them. The CDR3 loop spans 17 amino acids. Germline V gene lookup returns CDR1 LNHNV and CDR2 YYDKDF (reference sequence). DNA of the CDR3: TGTGCCACCAGCAGTGGTTGGACCCAAGCAACTAATGAAAAACTGTTTTTT. This codes for CATSSGWTQATNEKLFF. The full variable domain, rest sourced from reference TRBV15 and TRBJ1-4, is DAMVIQNPRYQVTQFGKPVTLSCSQTLNHNVMYWYQQKSSQAPKLLFHYYDKDFNNEADTPDNFQSRRPNTSFCFLDIRSPGLGDTAMYLCATSSGWTQATNEKLFFGSGTQLSVL.

This clonotype occurred a few times. The chain uses TRBV4-1 and TRBJ2-2; TRBD2 aligns across 7 bases. V lost 0 bases, J lost 3 bases, and 16 bases stayed unmatched. This CDR3 has 20 amino acids. Germline V CDR1 and CDR2: MGHRA, YSYEKL. The DNA of the CDR3 is TGCGCCAGCAGCCAAGATCATCTCGGGGCTAGCGGTCCTTACACCGGGGAGCTGTTTTTT. Translating gives CASSQDHLGASGPYTGELFF.

This clonotype was observed many times. This chain links TRBV18 with TRBJ2-6; 8 bases agree with TRBD1. The germline V gene has CDR1 KGHSH and CDR2 LQKENI. V was pared by 2 bases and J by 0 bases, with 6 bases of the junction left unmatched. This CDR3 spans 18 amino acids. CDR3 sequence (DNA): TGTGCCAGCTCACCAGGGACAGGTGCGGTCTCTGGGGCCAACGTCCTGACTTTC. It is translated as CASSPGTGAVSGANVLTF.